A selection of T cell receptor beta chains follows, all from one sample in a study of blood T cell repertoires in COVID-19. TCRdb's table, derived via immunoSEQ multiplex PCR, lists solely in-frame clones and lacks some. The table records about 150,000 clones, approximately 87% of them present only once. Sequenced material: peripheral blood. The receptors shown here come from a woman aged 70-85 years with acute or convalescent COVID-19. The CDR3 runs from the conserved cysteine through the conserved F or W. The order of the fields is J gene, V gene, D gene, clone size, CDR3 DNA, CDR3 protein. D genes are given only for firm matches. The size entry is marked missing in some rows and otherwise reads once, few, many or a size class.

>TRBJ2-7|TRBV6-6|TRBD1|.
TGTGCCAGCAGCCCCCCCGGGACAGGGCTCTACGAGCAGTACTTC
CASSPPGTGLYEQYF
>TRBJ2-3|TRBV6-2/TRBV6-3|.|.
TGTGCCAGCAGTTACTCCCGGGACTCCTCCACAGATACGCAGTATTTT
CASSYSRDSSTDTQYF
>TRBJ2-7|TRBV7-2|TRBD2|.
TGTGCCAGCAGCATTAGTCGGCTAGCGGGAGGGATGAGCTCCTACGAGCAGTACTTC
CASSISRLAGGMSSYEQYF
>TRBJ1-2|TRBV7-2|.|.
TGTGCCAGCAGCTTAGTGGGGGGGGCCTATGGCTACACCTTC
CASSLVGGAYGYTF
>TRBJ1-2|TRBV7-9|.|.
TGTGCCAGCAGCTTAGCTGGACCACCCGGGGTTAGTAACTATGGCTACACCTTC
CASSLAGPPGVSNYGYTF
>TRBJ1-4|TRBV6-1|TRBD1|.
TGTGCCAGCAGTGAATCAGGGGGCAGGGAAAAACTGTTTTTT
CASSESGGREKLFF
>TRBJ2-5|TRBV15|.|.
TGTGCCACCAGCACGCTAGTCCGAGAGACCCAGTACTTC
CATSTLVRETQYF
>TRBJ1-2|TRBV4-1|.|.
TGCGCCAGCAGCCAAGAACTCACAGCCACTTATGGCTACACCTTC
CASSQELTATYGYTF
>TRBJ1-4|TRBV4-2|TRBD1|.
TGTGCCAGCAGCCAAGCCGACAGGGGCGCTAATGAAAAACTGTTTTTT
CASSQADRGANEKLFF
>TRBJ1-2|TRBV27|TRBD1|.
TGTGCCAGCAGTACCAACAGGGGGAACTATGGCTACACCTTC
CASSTNRGNYGYTF
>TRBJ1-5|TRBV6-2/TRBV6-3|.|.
TGTGCCAGCAGTTACTCAGTCGAGAACAATCAGCCCCAGCATTTT
CASSYSVENNQPQHF
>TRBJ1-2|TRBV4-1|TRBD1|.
TGCGCCAGCAGCCATCAGCTGACAGGGGGCTATGGCTACACCTTC
CASSHQLTGGYGYTF
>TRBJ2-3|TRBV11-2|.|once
TGTGCCAGCAGAACGAGCAGGGGTCGCACAGATACGCAGTATTTT
CASRTSRGRTDTQYF
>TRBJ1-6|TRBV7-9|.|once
TGTGCCAGCAGCTTATTGGCCTCACCCCTCCACTTT
CASSLLASPLHF
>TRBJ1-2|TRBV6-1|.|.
TGTGCCAGCAGTGAGGGGACTCCGGCGGCCTATGGCTACACCTTC
CASSEGTPAAYGYTF
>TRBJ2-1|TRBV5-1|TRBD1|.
TGCGCCAGCCGGACAGGGGGCAATTTTGACTACAATGAGCAGTTCTTC
CASRTGGNFDYNEQFF
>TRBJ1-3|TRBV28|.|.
TGTGCCAGCAGTCCACGACGGAGCCTCGGAAACACCATATATTTT
CASSPRRSLGNTIYF
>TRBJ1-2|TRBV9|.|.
TGTGCCAGCAGCGGCCCCCGACCCGGCGGGAACGGCTATGGCTACACCTTC
CASSGPRPGGNGYGYTF
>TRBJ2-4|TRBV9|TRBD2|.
TGTGCCAGCAGCGAATCGCCGGGGGGTATAGACATTCAGTACTTC
CASSESPGGIDIQYF
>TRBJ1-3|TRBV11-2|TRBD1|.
TGTGCCAGCAGCCGTCAAGGGGGACAGCAATTCTCTGGAAACACCATATATTTT
CASSRQGGQQFSGNTIYF
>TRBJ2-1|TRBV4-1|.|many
TGCGCCAGCAGCCAAGTCGACATCCTCTCCTACAATGAGCAGTTCTTC
CASSQVDILSYNEQFF
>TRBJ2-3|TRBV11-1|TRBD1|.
TGTGCCAGCAGCTCAAGGACAGGTTCTATAGATACGCAGTATTTT
CASSSRTGSIDTQYF
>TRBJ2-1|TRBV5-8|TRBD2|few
TGTGCCAGCAGCTTGGGGGGGCTAGCGGGCTACAATGAGCAGTTCTTC
CASSLGGLAGYNEQFF
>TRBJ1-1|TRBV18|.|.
TGTGCCAGCTCTCGGGAAATTGGCCATGAGATCGCTGAAGCTTTCTTT
CASSREIGHEIAEAFF
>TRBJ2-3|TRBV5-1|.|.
TGCGCCAGCAGCTTGGCTCAGGGAGATACGCAGTATTTT
CASSLAQGDTQYF
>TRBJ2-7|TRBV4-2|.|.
TGTGCCAGCAGCCAGGGGGCCCCGGGGCTCTCCTACGAGCAGTACTTC
CASSQGAPGLSYEQYF
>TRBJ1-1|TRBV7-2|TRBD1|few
TGTGCCAGCAGCTCTCAGGGGGCTCGGGGGGCTTTCTTT
CASSSQGARGAFF
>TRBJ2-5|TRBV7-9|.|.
TGTGCCAGCAGCTTAGTTGGTGGGCCGTACCAAGAGACCCAGTACTTC
CASSLVGGPYQETQYF
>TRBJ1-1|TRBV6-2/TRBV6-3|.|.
TGTGCCAGCAGTTACCCGCCAGGAGGGGTGAACACTGAAGCTTTCTTT
CASSYPPGGVNTEAFF
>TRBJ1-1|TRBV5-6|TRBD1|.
TGTGCCAGCAGCCGGATGACGGACAGGCGATTGAGCACTGAAGCTTTCTTT
CASSRMTDRRLSTEAFF
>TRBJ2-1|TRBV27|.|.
TGTGCCAGCCTGACTAGTTCTGGGAATGAGCAGTTCTTC
CASLTSSGNEQFF
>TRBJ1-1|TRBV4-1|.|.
TGCGCCAGCAGCACCCGGGTGGGAGTGAACACTGAAGCTTTCTTT
CASSTRVGVNTEAFF
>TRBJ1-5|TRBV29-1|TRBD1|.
TGCAGCAAGTACACAGGGGACGACCATCAGCCCCAGCATTTT
CSKYTGDDHQPQHF
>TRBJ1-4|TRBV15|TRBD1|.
TGTGCCACCAGCACTAGTGGCGGGACAGGGAAAGAAAAACTGTTTTTT
CATSTSGGTGKEKLFF
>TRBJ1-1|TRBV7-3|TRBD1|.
TGTGCCAGCAGCACCGGGACAGGGTCCACTGAAGCTTTCTTT
CASSTGTGSTEAFF
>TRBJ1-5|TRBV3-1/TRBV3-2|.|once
TGTGCCAGCAGCCAAGATACTGGTAGCAATCAGCCCCAGCATTTT
CASSQDTGSNQPQHF
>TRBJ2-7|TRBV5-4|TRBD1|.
TGTGCCAGCAGTCGTCCCTCCGGGACAGGGGGAGGCGAGCAGTACTTC
CASSRPSGTGGGEQYF
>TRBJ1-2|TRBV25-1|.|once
TGTGCCAGCAGTGGATACGCACACAGGGACGGCTATGGCTACACCTTC
CASSGYAHRDGYGYTF
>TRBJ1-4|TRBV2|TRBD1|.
TGTGCCAGCAGCCCCGTCAGACAGGGCGGACTGTTTTTT
CASSPVRQGGLFF
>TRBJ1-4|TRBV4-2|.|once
TGTGCCAGCAGCCAAGCAGGGAGGTTTGATGAAAAACTGTTTTTT
CASSQAGRFDEKLFF
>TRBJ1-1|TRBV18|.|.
TGTGCCAGCTCACAAGCCGGGAAAAACACTGAAGCTTTCTTT
CASSQAGKNTEAFF
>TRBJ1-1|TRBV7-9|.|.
TGTGCCAGCAGCTACAGTCGGATGAACACTGAAGCTTTCTTT
CASSYSRMNTEAFF
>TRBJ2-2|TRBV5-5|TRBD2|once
TGTGCCAGCAGCTTGGCCCCGAGGACTAGCGGGAACACCGGGGAGCTGTTTTTT
CASSLAPRTSGNTGELFF
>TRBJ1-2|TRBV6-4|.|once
TGTGCCAGCAGTGACTCGAGAGGGGGTGGCTACACCTTC
CASSDSRGGGYTF
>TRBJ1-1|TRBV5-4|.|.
TGTGCCAGCAGCGCGGGACGTATGAACACTGAAGCTTTCTTT
CASSAGRMNTEAFF
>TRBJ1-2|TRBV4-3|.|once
TGCGCCAGCAGCCAAGAATTTTTCGCCGGGAGGTATGGCTACACCTTC
CASSQEFFAGRYGYTF
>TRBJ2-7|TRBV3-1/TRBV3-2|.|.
TGTGCCAGCAGCCAAGTAGCCTTGGCTAGCGAGCAGTACTTC
CASSQVALASEQYF
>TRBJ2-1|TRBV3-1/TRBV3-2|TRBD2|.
TGTGCCAGCAGCCCTCGGACTAGCGGGAGAGGGAATGAGCAGTTCTTC
CASSPRTSGRGNEQFF
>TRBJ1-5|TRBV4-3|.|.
TGCGCCAGCAGCCAGGACACGAGCAATCAGCCCCAGCATTTT
CASSQDTSNQPQHF
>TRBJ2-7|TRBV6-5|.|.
TGTGCCAGCAGTTACGAGGGTTTTTACGAGCAGTACTTC
CASSYEGFYEQYF
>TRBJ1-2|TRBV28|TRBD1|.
TGTGCCAGCAGGACAGGGGGCGGTGGCTACACCTTC
CASRTGGGGYTF
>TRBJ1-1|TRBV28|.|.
TGTGCCAGCAGTTTTGGCGGGGCGCCGAGCACTGAAGCTTTCTTT
CASSFGGAPSTEAFF